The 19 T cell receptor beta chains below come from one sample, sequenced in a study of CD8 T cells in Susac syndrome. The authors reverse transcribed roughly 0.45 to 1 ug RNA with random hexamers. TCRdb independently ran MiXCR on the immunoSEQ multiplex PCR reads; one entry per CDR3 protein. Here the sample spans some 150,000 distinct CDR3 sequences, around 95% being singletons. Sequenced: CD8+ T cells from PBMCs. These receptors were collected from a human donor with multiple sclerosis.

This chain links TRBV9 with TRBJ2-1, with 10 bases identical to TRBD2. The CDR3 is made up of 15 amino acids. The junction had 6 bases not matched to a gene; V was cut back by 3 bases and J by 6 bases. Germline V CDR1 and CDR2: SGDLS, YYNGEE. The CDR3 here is CASSGLAGGINEQFF. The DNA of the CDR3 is TGTGCCAGCAGCGGGTTAGCGGGGGGCATCAATGAGCAGTTCTTC. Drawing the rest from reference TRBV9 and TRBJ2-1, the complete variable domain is DSGVTQTPKHLITATGQRVTLRCSPRSGDLSVYWYQQSLDQGLQFLIQYYNGEERAKGNILERFSAQQFPDLHSELNLSSLELGDSALYFCASSGLAGGINEQFFGPGTRLTVL.

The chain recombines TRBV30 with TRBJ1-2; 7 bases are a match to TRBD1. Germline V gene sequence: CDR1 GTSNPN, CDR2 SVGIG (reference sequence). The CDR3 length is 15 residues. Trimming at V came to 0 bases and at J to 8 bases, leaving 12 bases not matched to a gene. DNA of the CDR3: TGTGCCTGGAGTGTAGATTCTACAGGGGTGTACGGCTACACCTTC. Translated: CAWSVDSTGVYGYTF.

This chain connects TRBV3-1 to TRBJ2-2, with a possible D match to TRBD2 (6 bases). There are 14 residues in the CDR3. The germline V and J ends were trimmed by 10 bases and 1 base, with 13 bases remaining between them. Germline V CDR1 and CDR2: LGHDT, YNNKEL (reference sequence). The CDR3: CATRRDLNTGELFF. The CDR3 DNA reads TGTGCCACCCGCCGGGACTTGAACACCGGGGAGCTGTTTTTT.

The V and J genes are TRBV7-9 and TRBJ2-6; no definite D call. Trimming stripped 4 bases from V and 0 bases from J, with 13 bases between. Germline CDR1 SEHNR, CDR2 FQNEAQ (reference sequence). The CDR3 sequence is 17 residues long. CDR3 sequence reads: CASSSGGAISGANVLTF. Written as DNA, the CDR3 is TGTGCCAGCAGCTCAGGTGGAGCAATCTCTGGGGCCAACGTCCTGACTTTC.

As DNA, the CDR3 is TGTGCCATCAGTGACTACAGCTCCTACGAGCAGTACGTC. It encodes CAISDYSSYEQYV. The J gene is TRBJ2-7, the V gene TRBV10-3; D unclear. CDR3 length equals 13 residues. Germline CDR1 reads ENHRY; CDR2 reads SYGVKD. Between the trimmed V and J ends, which lost 3 bases and 0 bases, there was a span of 6 bases.

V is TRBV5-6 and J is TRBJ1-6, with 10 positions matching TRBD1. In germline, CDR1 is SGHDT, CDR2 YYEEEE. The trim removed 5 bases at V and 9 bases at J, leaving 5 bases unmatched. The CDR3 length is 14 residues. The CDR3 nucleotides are TGTGCCAGCAGTCGGACAGGGGGTTCTTCACCCCTCCACTTT. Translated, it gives CASSRTGGSSPLHF.

The chain's CDR3 is CASSEGIGNNNSPLHF. CDR3 sequence (DNA): TGTGCCAGCAGTGAAGGAATAGGGAATAATAATTCACCCCTCCACTTT. The V call is TRBV6-1, the J call TRBJ1-6; D not resolved. CDR1 is MNHNS and CDR2 is SASEGT in the germline V gene. The CDR3 sequence is 16 residues long. V was clipped by 1 base and J by 5 bases, with 12 bases between them.

The CDR3 DNA is TGTGCCAGCAGTTACTCGACTAGCGGGGGGGGAGGGACCCAGTACTTC. Its protein product is CASSYSTSGGGGTQYF. The chain uses TRBV6-5 and TRBJ2-5, with 14 bases matching TRBD2. Trimming at V came to 0 bases and at J to 7 bases, leaving 4 bases not matched to a gene. Germline V gene lookup returns CDR1 MNHEY and CDR2 SVGAGI. The CDR3 contains 16 residues.

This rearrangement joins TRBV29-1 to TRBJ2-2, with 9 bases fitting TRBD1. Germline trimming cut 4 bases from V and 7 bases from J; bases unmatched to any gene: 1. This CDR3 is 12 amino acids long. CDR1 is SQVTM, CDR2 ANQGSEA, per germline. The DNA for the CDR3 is TGCAGCGTTGTGACAGGGGGCGGGGAGCTGTTTTTT. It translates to CSVVTGGGELFF.

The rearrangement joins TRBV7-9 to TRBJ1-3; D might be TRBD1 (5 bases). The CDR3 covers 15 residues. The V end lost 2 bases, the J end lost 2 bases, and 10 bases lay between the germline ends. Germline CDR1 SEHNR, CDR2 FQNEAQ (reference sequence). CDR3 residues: CASSLIGEPGNTIYF. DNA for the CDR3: TGTGCCAGCAGCTTAATAGGGGAACCTGGAAACACCATATATTTT.

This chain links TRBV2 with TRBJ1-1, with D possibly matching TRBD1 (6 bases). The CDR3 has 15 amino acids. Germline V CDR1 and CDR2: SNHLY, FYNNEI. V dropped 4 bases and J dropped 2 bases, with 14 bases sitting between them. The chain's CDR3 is CASSVPQGSNTEAFF. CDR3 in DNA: TGTGCCAGCAGTGTCCCACAGGGATCCAACACTGAAGCTTTCTTT.

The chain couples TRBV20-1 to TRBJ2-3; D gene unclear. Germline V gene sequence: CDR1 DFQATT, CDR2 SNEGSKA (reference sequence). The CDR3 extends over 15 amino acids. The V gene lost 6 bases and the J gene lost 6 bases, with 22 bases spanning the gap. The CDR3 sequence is CSALGLDQRSDTQYF. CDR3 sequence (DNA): TGCAGTGCCCTAGGATTAGACCAACGAAGCGATACGCAGTATTTT.

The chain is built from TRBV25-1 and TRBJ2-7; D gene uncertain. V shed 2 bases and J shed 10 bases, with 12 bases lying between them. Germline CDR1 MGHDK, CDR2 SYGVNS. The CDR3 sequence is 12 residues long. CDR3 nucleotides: TGTGCCAGCAGTGAAAGACTTCCGATCCAGTACTTC. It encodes CASSERLPIQYF.

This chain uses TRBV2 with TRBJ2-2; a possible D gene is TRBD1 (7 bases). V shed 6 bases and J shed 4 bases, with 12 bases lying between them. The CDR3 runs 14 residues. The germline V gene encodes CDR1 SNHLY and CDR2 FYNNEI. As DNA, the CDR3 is TGTGCCAGCAGACGACAGGGAGGCACCGGGGAGCTGTTTTTT. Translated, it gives CASRRQGGTGELFF.

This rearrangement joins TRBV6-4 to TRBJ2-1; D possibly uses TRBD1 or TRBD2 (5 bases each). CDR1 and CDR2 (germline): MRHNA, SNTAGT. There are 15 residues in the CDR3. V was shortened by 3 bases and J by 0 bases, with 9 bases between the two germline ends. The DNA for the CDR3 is TGTGCCAGCAGTGAGGGACCGTCCTCCTACAATGAGCAGTTCTTC. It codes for CASSEGPSSYNEQFF.

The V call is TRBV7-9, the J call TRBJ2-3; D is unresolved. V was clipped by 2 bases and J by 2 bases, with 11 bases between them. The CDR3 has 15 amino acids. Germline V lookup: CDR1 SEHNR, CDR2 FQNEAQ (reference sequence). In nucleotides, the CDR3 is TGTGCCAGCAGCTTATATCGGCAGATCACAGATACGCAGTATTTT. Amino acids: CASSLYRQITDTQYF.

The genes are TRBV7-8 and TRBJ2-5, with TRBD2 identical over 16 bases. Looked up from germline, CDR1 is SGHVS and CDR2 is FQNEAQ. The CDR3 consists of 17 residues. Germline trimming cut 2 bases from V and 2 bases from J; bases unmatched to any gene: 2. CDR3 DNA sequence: TGTGCCAGCAGCTTATGGGGACTAGCGGGGGGGCAAGAGACCCAGTACTTC. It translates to CASSLWGLAGGQETQYF.

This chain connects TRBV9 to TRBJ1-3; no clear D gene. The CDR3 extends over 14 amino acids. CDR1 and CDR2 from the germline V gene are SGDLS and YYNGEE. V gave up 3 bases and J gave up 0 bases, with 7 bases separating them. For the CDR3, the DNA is TGTGCCAGCAGCGATGAACACTCTGGAAACACCATATATTTT. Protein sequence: CASSDEHSGNTIYF.

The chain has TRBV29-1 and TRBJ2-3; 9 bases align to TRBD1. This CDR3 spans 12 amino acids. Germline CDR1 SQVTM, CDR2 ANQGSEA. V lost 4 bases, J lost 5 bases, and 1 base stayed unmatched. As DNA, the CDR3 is TGCAGCGTTGGACAGGGGGAAGATACGCAGTATTTT. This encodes CSVGQGEDTQYF.